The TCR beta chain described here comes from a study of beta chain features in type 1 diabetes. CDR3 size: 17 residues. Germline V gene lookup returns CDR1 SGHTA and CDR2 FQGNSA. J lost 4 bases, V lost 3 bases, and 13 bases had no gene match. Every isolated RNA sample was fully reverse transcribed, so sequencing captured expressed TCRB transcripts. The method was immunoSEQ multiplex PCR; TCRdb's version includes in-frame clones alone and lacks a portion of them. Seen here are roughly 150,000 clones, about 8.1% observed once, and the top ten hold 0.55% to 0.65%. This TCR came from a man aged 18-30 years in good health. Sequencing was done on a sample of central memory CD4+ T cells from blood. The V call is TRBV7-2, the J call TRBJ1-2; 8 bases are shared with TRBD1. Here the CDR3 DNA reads TGTGCCAGCAGCTTCTCAGGGGGCGTTTTGTTAGTCTATGGCTACACCTTC. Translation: CASSFSGGVLLVYGYTF.